This TCR beta chain was recorded in a study of response to subunit inactivated influenza vaccine. Each CDR3 protein gets one entry after TCRdb re-called the RT-PCR reads with MiXCR. The table has 450,000 to 700,000 distinct CDR3 sequences, about 14% seen once. Regarding the study as a whole: Authors suggested few new T cells are recruited by each seasonal influenza vaccination.

The CDR3 consists of 16 residues. Germline V gene lookup returns CDR1 SGHRS and CDR2 YFSETQ. With 0 bases removed from V and 2 bases from J, the gap between germline ends came to 13 bases. Regarding this clonotype: What it binds is unknown.

The V gene is TRBV5-1, the J gene TRBJ2-3, with D possibly matching TRBD2 (6 bases). This clonotype originated in a man in his fifties who received an inactivated influenza vaccine. The input for sequencing was PBMCs from blood, taken about 12 days after vaccination. The CDR3 here is CASSLGQRADTDTQYF. In DNA, the CDR3 is TGCGCCAGCAGCTTGGGCCAGCGGGCCGACACAGATACGCAGTATTTT.